The present entry profiles one T cell receptor beta chain with its context. Its recognized antigen is unknown. Qualities for individual bases were not recorded, and no much larger clone is one base off. CDR1 SGHNT and CDR2 YENEEA were looked up in the germline V gene. The CDR3 holds 13 amino acids from the cysteine to the phenylalanine. Only CDR3 DNA remains: 39 bases, in frame from the first base. The V end loses 5 bases and the J end loses 3 bases, and a stretch of 5 bases separates them. The collaborating institutions used their own protocols to collect whole blood in K2EDTA tubes. For TCRbeta analysis, collaborators shipped samples in one of three forms: frozen whole blood, isolated PBMCs, or DNA extracted from either of those sample types. TCRbeta CDR3 regions were amplified from genomic DNA by means of the immunoSEQ Assay, a bias-controlled multiplex PCR. As for the original processing: Within the assay, amplification of reference gene primers was used to estimate how many nucleated cells each sample contained. Sequence reads were collapsed and filtered to measure the absolute abundance of every unique TCRbeta CDR3 rearrangement. For each sample, productive Simpson clonality was calculated by taking the square root of Simpson's diversity index across productive rearrangements. The clones in this table, taken by TCRdb from immuneACCESS, are in-frame only. Not every clone is retained; where verified, under half of the shortfall comes from an unresolved V gene, and the cause of the rest is unknown. The V and J calls and clone size were taken over from that table, and D and trimming were inferred from the DNA. The sample records about 200,000 clones, just over 85% of which are singletons. About 4.5% of the sample goes to the ten largest clones.

The record originates from a study of blood T cell repertoires in COVID-19 (dated by TCRdb to 2019 to 2021). About the full investigation: The collaborator samples originated in the United States, Italy and Spain and spanned the acute and convalescent phases of COVID-19. The prospective study material was composed of cDNA or gDNA derived from T cells, B-cell-depleted T cells, or PBMCs. Subjects who had been exposed to COVID-19, were actively infected with it, or had recovered from it provided the deeply sampled blood TCRbeta repertoires that made up the dataset. The repertoires were released in a freely available public database meant as a resource for research on the immune response to SARS-CoV-2. The samples were drawn from the first 160 participants of the ongoing ImmuneRACE study and from some 1,300 subjects provided by 6 global collaborators. A de-identified subject ID, COVID-19 status, age in years and sex were almost always included in the sample metadata. Where available, HLA class I and class II types were taken from metadata supplied by the sample provider and were not determined by assay-based typing.

What the research found in general, with its limitations: How much clinical and demographic metadata was included differed by source and by participant, and the metadata was provided uncurated.

The sample consisted of peripheral blood. This clonotype originated in a man between 50 and 59 years old with acute or convalescent COVID-19. This chain joins TRBV11-3 to TRBJ1-6, with the D gene call left open. The bases read TGTGCCAGCAGCGCGAGCTATAATTCACCCCTCCACTTT. Its protein is CASSASYNSPLHF.